The present entry profiles one T cell receptor (beta chain) with its context. Naive CD8 cells comprised CD45RO-negative, CCR7-positively selected cells, excluding terminally differentiated effector memory CD45RA+ cells. Each cell subset's genomic DNA was divided evenly among several immunoSEQ plates. TCRdb's copy holds only in-frame clones and misses some; the assay was immunoSEQ multiplex PCR. The data show approximately 840,000 clones, 96% seen once. The source of the sample is a study of shared clonotypes between healthy human individuals. This clonotype was sampled from a man aged 30-40 years in good health. Source material: naive CD8+ T cells sorted from blood.

Written as DNA, the CDR3 is TGCGCCAGCAGCCATCCCGAGGGGTCCTACGAGCAGTACTTC. Its protein product is CASSHPEGSYEQYF. The chain couples TRBV4-1 to TRBJ2-7; the D call may be TRBD1 or TRBD2 (5 bases each). Germline V gene lookup returns CDR1 MGHRA and CDR2 YSYEKL. Between the trimmed V and J ends, which lost 3 bases and 1 base, there was a span of 10 bases. The CDR3 totals 14 residues.